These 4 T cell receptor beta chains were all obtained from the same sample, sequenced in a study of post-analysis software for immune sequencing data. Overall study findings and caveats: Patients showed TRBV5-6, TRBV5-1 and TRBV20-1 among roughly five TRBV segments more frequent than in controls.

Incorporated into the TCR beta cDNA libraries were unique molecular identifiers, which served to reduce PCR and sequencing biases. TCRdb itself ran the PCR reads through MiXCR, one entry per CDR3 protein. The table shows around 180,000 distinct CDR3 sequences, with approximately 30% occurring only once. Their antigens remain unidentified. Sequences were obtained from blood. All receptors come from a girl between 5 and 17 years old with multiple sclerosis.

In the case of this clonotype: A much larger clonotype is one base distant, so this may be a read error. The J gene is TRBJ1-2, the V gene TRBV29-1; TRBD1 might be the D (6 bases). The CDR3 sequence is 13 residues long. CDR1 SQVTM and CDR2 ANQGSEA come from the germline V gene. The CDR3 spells CGVVSVQGNGYTF. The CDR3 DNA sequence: TGCGGCGTGGTCTCCGTTCAGGGGAATGGCTACACCTTC.

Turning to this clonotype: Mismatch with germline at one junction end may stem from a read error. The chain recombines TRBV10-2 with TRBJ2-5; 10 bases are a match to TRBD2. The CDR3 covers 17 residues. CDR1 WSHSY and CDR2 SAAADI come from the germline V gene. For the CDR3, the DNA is TGCGCCGGCACCATCCGCGGGACTAGCGAGGAGGAAGAGACTCAGTACTTC. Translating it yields CAGTIRGTSEEEETQYF.

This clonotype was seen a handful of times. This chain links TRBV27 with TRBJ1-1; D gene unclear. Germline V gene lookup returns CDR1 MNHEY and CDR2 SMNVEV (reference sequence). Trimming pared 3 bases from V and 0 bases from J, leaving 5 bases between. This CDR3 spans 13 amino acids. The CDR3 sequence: CASSFTLNTEAFF. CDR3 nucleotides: TGTGCCAGCAGTTTTACACTGAACACTGAAGCTTTCTTT.

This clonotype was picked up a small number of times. For the CDR3, the DNA is TGTGCCACCGTAGACGGGAGGGGATTCGACGGGGAGCTGTTTTTT. Its translation is CATVDGRGFDGELFF. The V and J genes are TRBV12-3 or TRBV12-4 and TRBJ2-2; TRBD2 aligns across 8 bases. The CDR3 is 15 amino acids. The J segment lost 7 bases and the V segment lost 10 bases, leaving 14 bases of the junction unmatched.